The T cell receptor beta chain under discussion was sequenced for a study of HIV-infected patients and healthy controls. The CDR3 totals 15 residues. Germline V lookup: CDR1 SQVTM, CDR2 ANQGSEA. The trim removed 3 bases at V and 2 bases at J, leaving 6 bases unmatched. Each CDR3 protein gets one entry after TCRdb re-called the 5' RACE reads with MiXCR. Of more than 15,000 distinct CDR3 sequences in the sample, roughly 19% were seen once. This TCR derives from a human donor in good health. The rearrangement joins TRBV29-1 to TRBJ2-3, with 9 bases lining up with TRBD1. Sequenced input: CD8+ T cells from blood. CDR3 amino acids: CSVDPGTGTTDTQYF. CDR3 nucleotides: TGCAGCGTTGATCCCGGGACAGGGACCACAGATACGCAGTATTTT.